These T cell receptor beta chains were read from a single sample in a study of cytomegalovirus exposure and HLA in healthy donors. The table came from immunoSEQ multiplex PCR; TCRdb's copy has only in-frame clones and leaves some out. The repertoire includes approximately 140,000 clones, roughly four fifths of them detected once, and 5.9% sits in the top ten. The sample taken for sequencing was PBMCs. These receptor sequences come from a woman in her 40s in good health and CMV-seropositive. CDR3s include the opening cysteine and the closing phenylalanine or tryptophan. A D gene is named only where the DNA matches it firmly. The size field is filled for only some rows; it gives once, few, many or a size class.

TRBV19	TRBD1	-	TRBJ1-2	TGTGCCAGTAGTGCGGACAGGGACAATGGCTACACCTTC	CASSADRDNGYTF
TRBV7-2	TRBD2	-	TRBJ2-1	TGTGCCAGCAGCTCGACGGGAGGGCACTACAATGAGCAGTTCTTC	CASSSTGGHYNEQFF
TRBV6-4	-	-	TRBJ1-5	TGTGCCAGCAGTGACTGGTGGACAGAGGAACAGCCCCAGCATTTT	CASSDWWTEEQPQHF
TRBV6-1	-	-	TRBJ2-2	TGTGCCAGCAACCCTTTAGCCACCGGGGAGCTGTTTTTT	CASNPLATGELFF
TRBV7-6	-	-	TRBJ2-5	TGTGCCAGCAGCCACTACCCCCCTGAGACCCAGTACTTC	CASSHYPPETQYF
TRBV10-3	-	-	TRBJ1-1	TGTGCCATCAGAGCAGGGCTATACACTGAAGCTTTCTTT	CAIRAGLYTEAFF
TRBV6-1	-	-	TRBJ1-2	TGTGCCAGTAGCACCACAGGGCTGGAGGGCTACACCTTC	CASSTTGLEGYTF
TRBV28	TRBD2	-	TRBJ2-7	TGTGCCAGCAGGAGGACTAGCGGGATTAGCGAGCAGTACTTC	CASRRTSGISEQYF
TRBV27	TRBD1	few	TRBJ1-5	TGTGCCAGCAGTCGGACAGGGACTAGCAATCAGCCCCAGCATTTT	CASSRTGTSNQPQHF
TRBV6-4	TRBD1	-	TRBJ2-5	TGTGCCAGCAGCCCCGGGACAGGGGCCCGGGAGACCCAGTACTTC	CASSPGTGARETQYF